The present TCR beta chain was sequenced within a study of T cell repertoires in cytomegalovirus infection. Study observations and caveats: The response measured ex vivo was dominated by TCR beta clonotypes (HLA-C-restricted and CMV-specific). Identification of carriers of CMV plus the relevant HLA was achieved through cumulative public TCR beta family frequency.

CDR3 length: 13 amino acids. Germline lookup yields CDR1 LGHNA and CDR2 YNFKEQ. V was cut by 4 bases and J by 2 bases, with 6 bases left in between. TCRdb itself ran the reads through MiXCR, one entry per CDR3 protein. Of tens of thousands of distinct CDR3 sequences listed, around 49% are singletons. As regards this clonotype: The target antigen is unknown.

The source of this sequence is a human donor in good health (CMV status not recorded). Some clones in this sample may be carry-over from other donors' samples. The genes are TRBV4-2 and TRBJ2-4; D uncertain. Specimen: CD8+ T cells from cultured PBMCs, collected from culture after CMV antigen stimulation. The CDR3 DNA is TGTGCCAGCAGCCTTCTATCCAAAAACATTCAGTACTTC. Encoded protein: CASSLLSKNIQYF.